These 20 T cell receptor beta chains were sequenced from one sample in a study of blood T cell repertoires in COVID-19. Method: immunoSEQ multiplex PCR; TCRdb's copy keeps in-frame clones and lacks some. The sample has fewer than 200,000 clones, more than 70% seen once. Input material: peripheral blood. Receptors were obtained from a middle-aged man with active or convalescent COVID-19.

This sequence joins TRBV5-6 and TRBJ1-2; the D is unclear. The CDR3 totals 14 residues. CDR1 and CDR2 from the germline V gene are SGHDT and YYEEEE. The ends were cut back, 4 bases at V and 4 bases at J, with 14 bases in the middle. CDR3 residues: CASSLYRSRYGYTF. In nucleotides, the CDR3 is TGTGCCAGCAGCCTGTACCGGTCCCGCTATGGCTACACCTTC.

V is TRBV7-2 and J is TRBJ2-3, with TRBD2 identical over 9 bases. The ends lost 2 bases at V and 4 bases at J; junction bases unmatched: 13. Germline lookup yields CDR1 SGHTA and CDR2 FQGNSA. This CDR3 is built from 18 residues. The CDR3 is CASSLSVASGGPPDTQYF. CDR3 DNA: TGTGCCAGCAGCTTAAGTGTTGCCAGCGGGGGGCCCCCAGATACGCAGTATTTT.

The gene calls are TRBV13 and TRBJ2-5; D may be TRBD2 (5 bases). This CDR3 has 18 amino acids. Trimming shortened V by 1 base and J by 9 bases, and 27 bases separated the two germline ends. Germline CDR1 is PRHDT and CDR2 is FYEKMQ (reference sequence). The chain's CDR3 is CASSLVNSGGRNPRAQYF. CDR3 coding DNA: TGTGCCAGCAGCTTAGTTAATAGTGGTGGCCGAAACCCGCGGGCCCAGTACTTC.

This chain joins TRBV30 and TRBJ1-5; the match to TRBD1 covers 9 bases. CDR3 length: 14 residues. CDR1 and CDR2 (germline): GTSNPN, SVGIG (reference sequence). V lost 1 base to trimming and J lost 7 bases; unmatched junction nucleotides: 5. The CDR3 spells CAWSADRGGQPQHF. CDR3 bases: TGTGCCTGGAGTGCGGACAGGGGAGGACAGCCCCAGCATTTT.

This clone was recorded once. The chain recombines TRBV29-1 with TRBJ1-1; D is possibly TRBD1 (5 bases). Germline lookup yields CDR1 SQVTM and CDR2 ANQGSEA. V was cut by 7 bases and J by 8 bases, with 20 bases left in between. This CDR3 comprises 13 residues. The CDR3 bases are TGCAGCGCTAGCAGGAGGGACGACGTAGAAGCTTTCTTT. Residues: CSASRRDDVEAFF.

The J gene is TRBJ1-5, the V gene TRBV9; 7 nucleotides match TRBD1. This CDR3 region has 14 residues. V was clipped by 4 bases and J by 4 bases; unmatched bases: 5. Germline V gene lookup returns CDR1 SGDLS and CDR2 YYNGEE. The CDR3, as DNA: TGTGCCAGCAGCATAGGGACAGTTAATCAGCCCCAGCATTTT. Residues: CASSIGTVNQPQHF.

As concerns this clone: One end of the junction fails to match germline, which may point to a read error. V gene TRBV7-7 combines with J gene TRBJ1-1; 8 positions agree with TRBD1. The length of the CDR3 is 13 residues. The V gene's germline CDR1 is SSHAT and CDR2 FNYEAQ (reference sequence). CDR3 sequence (DNA): TGTGCTAGCAGCTTAGACAGGGGCACTGAAGCTTTCTTT. It is translated as CASSLDRGTEAFF.

V is TRBV12-5 and J is TRBJ1-1; the D is unclear. The CDR3 totals 15 residues. V gave up 4 bases and J gave up 4 bases, with 16 bases separating them. Germline V lookup: CDR1 LGHNT, CDR2 FRNRAP. As DNA, the CDR3 is TGTGCTAGTGGTTCCAAGTCCCTAGGGAGCACTGAAGCTTTCTTT. Translation gives CASGSKSLGSTEAFF.

This chain uses TRBV9 with TRBJ1-2; 10 bases are a match to TRBD1. Germline CDR1 SGDLS, CDR2 YYNGEE. This CDR3 is 15 amino acids long. V dropped 4 bases and J dropped 8; count of bases not matched to a gene: 11. The CDR3 DNA reads as TGTGCCAGCAGCCCATCTCACGGGACAGGGGACGGCTACACCTTC. As protein: CASSPSHGTGDGYTF.

V gene TRBV28 combines with J gene TRBJ1-5; D unresolved. CDR1 MDHEN and CDR2 SYDVKM come from the germline V gene. The CDR3 is 14 amino acids. Trimming took 3 bases from V and 2 from J, leaving 8 bases between them. CDR3 protein: CASSLEGGNQPQHF. For the CDR3, the DNA is TGTGCCAGCAGTTTGGAGGGCGGCAATCAGCCCCAGCATTTT.

CDR3 DNA: TGCGCCAGCAGCTTAACCGGACAGGGTTCTGGGGCCAACGTCCTGACTTTC. This sequence encodes CASSLTGQGSGANVLTF. The chain uses TRBV5-1 and TRBJ2-6; 8 bases align to TRBD1. The CDR3 is 17 amino acids. V dropped 2 bases and J dropped 1; count of bases not matched to a gene: 5. Germline V gene data show CDR1 as SGHRS and CDR2 as YFSETQ.

The V and J genes are TRBV19 and TRBJ1-5; TRBD1 might be the D (6 bases). The germline V and J ends were trimmed by 7 bases and 6 bases, with 13 bases remaining between them. This CDR3 is 13 amino acids long. CDR1 LNHDA and CDR2 SQIVND come from the germline V gene (reference sequence). CDR3 sequence reads: CASTTGLGQPQHF. The CDR3 nucleotides are TGTGCCAGTACTACAGGGCTGGGTCAGCCCCAGCATTTT.

The chain employs TRBV10-3 and TRBJ2-2; 8 positions match TRBD1. CDR1 is ENHRY, CDR2 SYGVKD, per germline. The V segment lost 6 bases and the J segment 4 bases; nucleotides outside the gene matches: 16. This CDR3 is 18 amino acids long. CDR3 amino acids: CAIRSGQENSVPTGELFF. CDR3 nucleotide sequence: TGTGCCATCAGATCGGGACAGGAGAACTCCGTACCCACCGGGGAGCTGTTTTTT.

The chain couples TRBV12-3 or TRBV12-4 to TRBJ1-2; perhaps TRBD1 as D (5 bases). The CDR3 runs 12 residues. Trimming left V 4 bases short and J 6 bases short, with 9 bases between. The CDR3 protein is CASSSGGDGYTF. CDR3 bases: TGTGCCAGCAGTTCTGGGGGGGATGGCTACACCTTC.

The chain combines TRBV6-6 with TRBJ1-2, with D maybe TRBD1 (5 bases). The CDR3 length is 13 residues. The germline V and J ends were trimmed by 6 bases and 4 bases, with 12 bases remaining between them. CDR1 is MNHNY and CDR2 is SVGAGI in the germline V gene (reference sequence). DNA of the CDR3: TGTGCCAGCAGCCGAACGGGGGGCTATGGCTACACCTTC. Encoded protein: CASSRTGGYGYTF.

The chain carries TRBV19 and TRBJ2-7, with TRBD2 identical over 7 bases. CDR1 is LNHDA and CDR2 is SQIVND in the germline V gene (reference sequence). The CDR3 is 13 amino acids. V lost 5 bases, J lost 7 bases, and 8 bases stayed unmatched. The CDR3 DNA follows: TGTGCCAGTAGTTTGCGGCCGGGAGGTGAGCAGTACTTC. It yields the protein CASSLRPGGEQYF.

The chain combines TRBV28 with TRBJ2-2, with D hard to call. Trimming took 2 bases from V and 4 from J, leaving 2 bases between them. The germline gives CDR1 MDHEN, CDR2 SYDVKM. The CDR3 consists of 12 residues. CDR3 sequence: CASSLRTGELFF. CDR3 coding DNA: TGTGCCAGCAGTTTACGCACCGGGGAGCTGTTTTTT.

This chain uses TRBV9 with TRBJ1-1; TRBD1 matches at 8 bases. The CDR3 contains 16 residues. CDR1 SGDLS and CDR2 YYNGEE come from the germline V gene. With 3 bases clipped from V and 9 bases from J, the junction kept 16 bases outside the gene matches. As DNA, the CDR3 is TGTGCCAGCAGCGAGAGACAGGGGTATACGGAAGAGAAAGCTTTCTTT. Its protein product is CASSERQGYTEEKAFF.

V is TRBV6-5 and J is TRBJ2-7, with 7 bases identical to TRBD1. Germline CDR1 and CDR2: MNHEY and SVGAGI. There are 14 residues in the CDR3. With V trimmed by 2 bases and J by 1 base, 2 bases remained unmatched. The CDR3, as DNA: TGTGCCAGCAGTTACGACAGGGAGTCCTACGAGCAGTACTTC. This translates into CASSYDRESYEQYF.

The V and J genes are TRBV2 and TRBJ1-3; maybe TRBD1 (5 bases). The CDR3 contains 14 residues. Germline assignment: CDR1 SNHLY and CDR2 FYNNEI. The ends were cut back, 4 bases at V and 0 bases at J, with 7 bases in the middle. CDR3 DNA: TGTGCCAGCAGTGTCAGGGACTCTGGAAACACCATATATTTT. Protein: CASSVRDSGNTIYF.